Listed below are T cell receptor beta chains from one sample, sequenced in a study of graft-versus-host responses after intestinal transplantation. Only in-frame clones appear in the TCRdb table, and some are missing; sequencing was by immunoSEQ multiplex PCR. The sample shows almost 4,500 clones, 65% to 85% of them seen only once. The sample consisted of ileum tissue, taken 17 days after transplant. The receptor set was obtained from a human patient who received an intestinal transplant, so some T cells may come from the graft donor. The conserved cysteine and the conserved F or W are not part of the CDR3 here.

V gene,J gene,CDR3 protein
TRBV28,TRBJ1-6,ASISRGSSYNSPLH
TRBV9,TRBJ2-2,ASSVDETGANTGELF
TRBV7-9,TRBJ1-1,ASSVMNTEAF
TRBV6-5,TRBJ1-2,ASRPGTGEWYGYT
TRBV5-6,TRBJ2-1,ASSLTGWVSGAYNEQF
TRBV4-2,TRBJ2-5,ASSRPGTEETQY
TRBV7-8,TRBJ1-2,ASSLGQRYYGYT
TRBV6-5,TRBJ1-5,ASSMWGEPQH
TRBV28,TRBJ2-5,ASSKTGGAETQY
TRBV20-1,TRBJ2-1,SVTYQLEQF
TRBV10-3,TRBJ1-2,AIRRGQDYGYT
TRBV20-1,TRBJ2-2,SAPGNGELF
TRBV6-5,TRBJ1-4,ASSSRTGDEKLF
TRBV4-3,TRBJ2-1,ASSQDWASGGDSYNEQF
TRBV18,TRBJ2-5,ASSPGTARASETQY
TRBV30,TRBJ2-5,AWSTGQETQY
TRBV6-1,TRBJ1-1,AGGPLLNTEAF
TRBV18,TRBJ2-1,ASSPRVSSYNEQF
TRBV29-1,TRBJ2-3,SVVFIGRVVWTDTQY
TRBV28,TRBJ1-2,ASSLRLTGYT
TRBV25-1,TRBJ2-1,ASSGPAVFYNEQF
TRBV19,TRBJ2-3,ASSLGTQGYKY
TRBV28,TRBJ2-1,ASSVGRGRDEQF
TRBV18,TRBJ1-4,ASKDRSEKLF
TRBV28,TRBJ2-3,ASSFAGGGIGDTQY
TRBV5-4,TRBJ1-1,ASSVGQGPNTEAF
TRBV6-1,TRBJ2-5,ASNRGLQETQY
TRBV7-2,TRBJ1-5,ASSSDRNQPQH
TRBV27,TRBJ1-2,ASSFFTGVGYT
TRBV10-1,TRBJ2-2,ASSSGTGTSTGELF
TRBV7-9,TRBJ1-5,ASSPGGGNQPQH
TRBV19,TRBJ2-1,ASGAPVDEQF
TRBV5-4,TRBJ2-2,ASSLTSGGAATGELF
TRBV11-1,TRBJ2-6,ASSLYPGTDSGANVLT
TRBV11-1,TRBJ2-5,ASSSGQGVQETQY
TRBV6-5,TRBJ1-1,ASKVTGQGYTEAF
TRBV5-1,TRBJ1-1,ASSLFQGGMNTEAF
TRBV29-1,TRBJ2-1,SGGLAGANEQF
TRBV5-1,TRBJ2-3,ASSSFSSGGSTDTQY
TRBV28,TRBJ2-6,ASSLSPRQGGSGANVLT
TRBV18,TRBJ2-3,ASSPLTGSGTDTQY
TRBV7-3,TRBJ2-1,ASSTSGLASNEQF
TRBV13,TRBJ1-2,ASSPTGQGAPYGYT
TRBV10-1,TRBJ2-1,ASSAQRGDSYNEQF
TRBV5-4,TRBJ1-3,ASGLNSSGNTIY
TRBV5-6,TRBJ2-1,ASSLVQGRVNEQF
TRBV6-1,TRBJ2-1,ASSEGGGASSYNEQF
TRBV27,TRBJ1-4,AVGQENNEKLF
TRBV5-1,TRBJ1-6,ASSDRDTYNSPLH
TRBV4-1,TRBJ1-2,ASSQDTEILYGYT
TRBV28,TRBJ1-1,ASSPNTEAF
TRBV19,TRBJ2-3,ASSDSSSTDTQY
TRBV5-1,TRBJ1-2,ASSSGTGPIFHFFNYGYT
TRBV6-1,TRBJ2-1,ASSEWAGGTNEQF
TRBV27,TRBJ2-5,ASTPGLESQTQY
TRBV4-1,TRBJ1-1,ASSHPGLNTEAF
TRBV7-8,TRBJ1-2,ASSLLQGNYGYT